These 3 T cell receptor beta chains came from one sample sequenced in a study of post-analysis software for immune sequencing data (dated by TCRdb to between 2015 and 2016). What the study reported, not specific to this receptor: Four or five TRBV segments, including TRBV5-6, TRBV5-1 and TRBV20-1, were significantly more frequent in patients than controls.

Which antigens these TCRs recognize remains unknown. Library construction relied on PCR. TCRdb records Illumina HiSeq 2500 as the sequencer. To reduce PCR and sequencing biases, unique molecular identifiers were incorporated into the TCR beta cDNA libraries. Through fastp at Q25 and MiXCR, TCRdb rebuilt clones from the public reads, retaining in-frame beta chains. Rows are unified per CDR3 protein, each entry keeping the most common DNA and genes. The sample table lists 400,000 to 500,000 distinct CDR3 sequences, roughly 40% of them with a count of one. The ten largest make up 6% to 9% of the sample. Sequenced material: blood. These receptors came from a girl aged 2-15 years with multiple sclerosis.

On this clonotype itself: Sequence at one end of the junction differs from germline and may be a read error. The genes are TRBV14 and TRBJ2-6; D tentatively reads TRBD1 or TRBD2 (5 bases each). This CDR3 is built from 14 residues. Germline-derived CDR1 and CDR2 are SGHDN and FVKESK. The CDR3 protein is CASSPGTGVNVLTF. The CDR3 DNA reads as TGTGCCAGCAGCCCGGGGACCGGGGTCAACGTCCTGACTTTC.

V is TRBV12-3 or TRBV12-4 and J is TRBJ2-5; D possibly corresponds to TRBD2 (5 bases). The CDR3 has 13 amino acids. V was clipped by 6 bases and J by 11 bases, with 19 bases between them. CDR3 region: CASSPSPSGKQYF. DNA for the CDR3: TGTGCCAGCAGCCCATCACCGTCGGGGAAGCAGTACTTC.

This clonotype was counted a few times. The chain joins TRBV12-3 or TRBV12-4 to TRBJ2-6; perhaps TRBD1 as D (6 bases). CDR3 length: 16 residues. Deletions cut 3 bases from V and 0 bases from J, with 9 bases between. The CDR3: CASSLGTPSGANVLTF. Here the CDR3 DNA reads TGTGCCAGCAGTTTGGGGACACCCTCTGGGGCCAACGTCCTGACTTTC.